This T cell receptor beta chain was obtained from a study of CD8+ T cells in alopecia areata. The wider study: Administration of oral tofacitinib to treated patients was at 5 to 10 mg twice daily. Affected scalp percentage determined the severity score of treated patients. Study-level points and caveats: Scalp samples also yield sequences of resident alphabeta T cells from normal skin.

Trimming pared 2 bases from V and 1 base from J, leaving 9 bases between. Germline CDR1 and CDR2: PRHDT and FYEKMQ (reference sequence). The CDR3 consists of 16 residues. RNA extraction and reverse transcription yielded cDNA as sequencing template. The repertoire was sequenced with immunoSEQ multiplex PCR; TCRdb's copy has only in-frame clones and lacks some. The sample lists 200,000 to 250,000 clones, about 57% occurring once. Of note for this clone: Its antigen is not known.

Treatment in this sample: oral pan-JAK inhibitor, 5-10 mg twice daily. Isolation of CD4+ and CD8+ T cells from PBMCs was achieved by sorting. The clonotype originates from a human donor with alopecia areata. V gene TRBV13 combines with J gene TRBJ1-6, with TRBD1 as a possible D gene (6 bases). Specimen: CD4+ T cells sorted from blood, collected at week 4, from a patient treated with tofacitinib. The CDR3 DNA reads TGTGCCAGCAGCTTACGGAGGGGGTCCTATAATTCACCCCTCCACTTT. Translation gives CASSLRRGSYNSPLHF.